This T cell receptor (beta chain) was sequenced in a study of blood T cell repertoires in COVID-19. In the study overall: There were acute and convalescent COVID-19 samples, and they came from the United States, Italy and Spain. Sample material is recorded as cDNA or gDNA derived from T cells, B-cell-depleted T cells, or PBMCs.

Study processing details: Nucleated cell number was recorded as an estimate derived from reference gene primer amplification. Repertoires were generated with immunoSEQ multiplex PCR, while TCRdb's copy carries only in-frame clones and drops some. The V and J calls and clone size come from that table; D and trimming were worked out from the DNA. Of around 40,000 clones in the sample, around 93% were seen once. This clone has just one count. V lost 2 bases to trimming and J lost 4 bases; unmatched junction nucleotides: 1. This CDR3 has 14 amino acids. The V gene's germline CDR1 is SGHRS and CDR2 YFSETQ.

The source is a human donor in a cohort sampled during active COVID-19. Sequenced sample: peripheral blood. V and J are TRBV5-1 and TRBJ1-4, with 8 bases identical to TRBD1. DNA of the CDR3: TGCGCCAGCAGCTTCAGGGGGCTTAATGAAAAACTGTTTTTT. It translates to CASSFRGLNEKLFF.